This T cell receptor beta chain was identified in a study of cytotoxic CD8 clonotypes in ibrutinib-treated CLL (dated by TCRdb to the early 2020s). Turning to the overall study: The cohort was composed of approximately 11 relapsed/refractory and roughly 15 treatment-naive patients; IGHV unmutated status was identified in 17 patients. Partial responses were observed in 24 patients and complete responses in 2; after a median follow-up of roughly 72 months, remission was maintained in some 14 patients and progression was observed in approximately 12. Response samples were obtained after a median of approximately twelve months of treatment, with a range of about 6 to 36 months. On average, each sample yielded hundreds of thousands of productive templates and about 100,000 productive rearrangements. Of the 70 to 100 people in the trial, about 25 had longitudinal samples available. Cryopreserved peripheral blood mononuclear cells were collected at three points: before therapy, at response, and at either sustained remission or disease progression. All remission and progressive disease samples were collected while patients were still receiving ibrutinib.

The goal of deep resolution MiSeq sequencing was a depth between 1 in 1 million and 1 in 200,000 T cells, and coverage averaged 10x per clonotype. The immunoSEQ hsTCRB Kit was used to generate TCR beta libraries. Regarding the original processing steps: ImmunoSEQ Data Assistant and ImmunoSEQ Analyzer were used for data analysis, and V, D and J genes were assigned according to IMGT definitions. Clonality was computed as one minus normalized Shannon entropy of productive rearrangement frequencies, ranging from 0 to 1. Only overrepresented clonotypes making up at least 0.05% of the repertoire of each patient were included in the public clonotype analysis. Repertoires from some 14 age-matched healthy donors in immuneACCESS were used as clonality controls. TCRdb limited this immuneACCESS table to in-frame rearrangements with V and J called. A share of clones is missing; checked studies link under half to unresolved V genes, and the rest is unexplained. V and J calls and clone size are copied from that table; D and trimming were computed from the DNA. Present in this sample are approximately 150,000 clones, roughly 88% of which were seen just once. In total, the top ten clones hold 3% of the sample.

Regarding this clone: Its antigen specificity is not known. No base quality information exists; no much larger clone differs at one position.

Results the study describes overall, beyond this receptor: Public clonotypes were rare and either shrank or stayed stable during treatment, and the rise in clonality at ibrutinib response reflected expansion of private clonotypes. Clonality rose at ibrutinib response, remained stable during sustained remission, and dropped back toward baseline at progression. Baseline clonality exceeded that of age-matched healthy donors and correlated strongly with circulating CD8+ T-cell counts. Sampling times were not matched between patients in sustained remission and patients whose disease was progressing, and lymph node repertoires were not examined.

In the germline V gene (reference sequence), CDR1 corresponds to LNHDA and CDR2 to SQIVND. Inclusive of the bounding cysteine and phenylalanine, the CDR3 is 15 residues long. Only CDR3 DNA remains: 45 bases, in frame from the first base. V is cut by 5 bases and J by 8 bases, and the space between the germline ends is 18 bases. Read against the paper, the sample's time point label means: progressive disease on ibrutinib. For TCR beta library preparation, 1.5 to 2.5 micrograms of genomic DNA was extracted from cryopreserved PBMCs. Longitudinal blood samples from CLL patients on ibrutinib monotherapy were analyzed using high-throughput TCR beta sequencing. Patients were enrolled in a phase 2 open-label single-center ibrutinib monotherapy trial.

The V and J segments used are TRBV19 and TRBJ1-4, and TRBD1 may be the D gene, going by 6 matching bases. The receptor was derived from a human donor with chronic lymphocytic leukemia. This sample comprised PBMCs, obtained at disease progression, from a patient treated with ibrutinib. The nucleotide sequence reads TGTGCCAGTAGTTTCGGACAGACCCGAGGAGAAAAACTGTTTTTT. The encoded protein is CASSFGQTRGEKLFF. When the CDR3 is completed using the reference TRBV19 and TRBJ1-4 genes on either side, the full variable domain is DGGITQSPKYLFRKEGQNVTLSCEQNLNHDAMYWYRQDPGQGLRLIYYSQIVNDFQKGDIAEGYSVSREKKESFPLTVTSAQKNPTAFYLCASSFGQTRGEKLFFGSGTQLSVL.